Each of the 28 T cell receptor beta chains below was sequenced from the same sample in a study of cytomegalovirus exposure and HLA in healthy donors (TCRdb year 2017). Library generation was performed with the immunoSEQ multiplex PCR assay. For the multiplex PCR, a mixture combining 60 forward primers for TCR Vbeta segments and 13 reverse primers for TCR Jbeta segments was used. TCRdb stores this immuneACCESS table with in-frame sequences only. Part of the clones is absent; in the studies checked, under half of the shortfall reflects unresolved V genes, and no reason is known for the rest. The sample yields approximately 110,000 clones; around 80% were counted once. The ten largest make up approximately 3% of the sample. Sequencing was done on a sample of PBMCs. The source of these receptors is a woman in her 40s in good health and CMV-seronegative.

The chain carries TRBV2 and TRBJ1-5; D unclear. This CDR3 is built from 15 residues. Trimming left V 3 bases short and J 2 bases short, with 11 bases between. Germline CDR1 reads SNHLY; CDR2 reads FYNNEI. The CDR3 loop reads CASSDPGVRNQPQHF. DNA for the CDR3: TGTGCCAGCAGTGACCCCGGAGTTCGCAATCAGCCCCAGCATTTT.

This clone was detected a few times. This chain links TRBV7-9 with TRBJ1-1; tentatively, D is TRBD1 (6 bases). V was shortened by 6 bases and J by 0 bases, with 11 bases between the two germline ends. This CDR3 contains 14 residues. The germline CDR1 and CDR2 sequences are SEHNR and FQNEAQ (reference sequence). The CDR3 DNA reads TGTGCCAGCAGACTGTCAGGGGTGAACACTGAAGCTTTCTTT. Amino acid sequence: CASRLSGVNTEAFF.

This chain joins TRBV7-2 and TRBJ2-7, with 10 bases aligning to TRBD1. The V and J ends lost 1 base and 5 bases, in that order; junction bases with no gene match: 8. The CDR3 consists of 16 residues. The germline gives CDR1 SGHTA, CDR2 FQGNSA. The CDR3 coding sequence is TGTGCCAGCAGCTTAGGCTGGGACAGGGGACCCGACGAGCAGTACTTC. It codes for CASSLGWDRGPDEQYF.

This clone was found a few times. The chain uses TRBV29-1 and TRBJ1-1; tentative D call: TRBD1 (5 bases). V lost 6 bases to trimming and J lost 1 base, with 15 bases between them. Looked up from germline, CDR1 is SQVTM and CDR2 is ANQGSEA. The CDR3 spans 14 residues. The CDR3 DNA reads TGCAGCGTCCAGGGAGGGAACAGGAACACTGAAGCTTTCTTT. This sequence encodes CSVQGGNRNTEAFF.

The V and J genes are TRBV10-1 and TRBJ2-1; 9 bases align to TRBD1. Unmatched junction bases numbered 9, after V lost 3 bases and J lost 6 bases. Per germline, CDR1 WNHNN and CDR2 SYGVQD (reference sequence). This CDR3 has 16 amino acids. CDR3 DNA sequence: TGCGCCAGCAGTGACACCGACAGGGGGACTACCAATGAGCAGTTCTTC. This translates into CASSDTDRGTTNEQFF.

V usage is TRBV28 and J usage is TRBJ2-2, with 8 bases fitting TRBD2. Unmatched junction bases numbered 5, after V lost 5 bases and J lost 0 bases. The CDR3 has 16 residues. Germline CDR1 and CDR2: MDHEN and SYDVKM. CDR3 nucleotides: TGTGCCAGCAGTCCGCGGCGGGGGGCGAACACCGGGGAGCTGTTTTTT. It translates to CASSPRRGANTGELFF.

The genes are TRBV2 and TRBJ1-5; D gene ambiguous. This CDR3 spans 14 amino acids. Germline V lookup: CDR1 SNHLY, CDR2 FYNNEI. V was cut by 7 bases and J by 8 bases, with 18 bases left in between. The CDR3 spells CASTHSGDSKPQHF. In nucleotides, the CDR3 is TGTGCCAGCACGCACAGCGGCGACTCGAAGCCCCAGCATTTT.

The chain employs TRBV11-2 and TRBJ1-1; the D is unclear. CDR1 and CDR2 (germline): SGHAT, FQNNGV. The CDR3 has 12 residues. Trimming stripped 3 bases from V and 6 bases from J, with 8 bases between. CDR3 loop: CASSFPGAEAFF. Here the CDR3 DNA reads TGTGCCAGCAGCTTTCCCGGGGCTGAAGCTTTCTTT.

This chain uses TRBV4-1 with TRBJ1-5, with 8 nucleotides matching TRBD1. CDR3 length equals 16 residues. CDR1 MGHRA and CDR2 YSYEKL come from the germline V gene. V lost 2 bases to trimming and J lost 2 bases; unmatched junction nucleotides: 5. The CDR3 here is CASSQFGGQGNQPQHF. The CDR3 bases are TGCGCCAGCAGCCAATTCGGGGGACAGGGCAATCAGCCCCAGCATTTT.

To note about this clone: At one end, the junction sequence differs from germline, possibly due to a read error. V and J are TRBV7-2 and TRBJ2-1; 9 nucleotides align to TRBD2. CDR1 and CDR2 from the germline V gene are SGHTA and FQGNSA. This CDR3 is 17 amino acids long. CDR3: CASTLLPGVAGADEQFF. The CDR3 bases are TGTGCCAGCACCTTACTCCCAGGAGTAGCGGGAGCGGATGAGCAGTTCTTC.

This chain links TRBV28 with TRBJ2-7; TRBD1 aligns across 8 bases. The CDR3 runs 15 residues. Germline CDR1 MDHEN, CDR2 SYDVKM. V gave up 5 bases and J gave up 0 bases; unmatched junction bases: 6. Here the CDR3 reads CASSATGVSSYEQYF. In DNA, the CDR3 is TGTGCCAGCAGTGCGACAGGGGTGAGCTCCTACGAGCAGTACTTC. Variable domain in full (rest from reference TRBV28 and TRBJ2-7): DVKVTQSSRYLVKRTGEKVFLECVQDMDHENMFWYRQDPGLGLRLIYFSYDVKMKEKGDIPEGYSVSREKKERFSLILESASTNQTSMYLCASSATGVSSYEQYFGPGTRLTVT.

This clone has only a few counts. V is TRBV25-1 and J is TRBJ2-1, with D maybe TRBD1 (6 bases). Between the trimmed V and J ends, which lost 7 bases and 3 bases, there was a span of 13 bases. Germline V gene sequence: CDR1 MGHDK, CDR2 SYGVNS. The CDR3 has 14 amino acids. CDR3 sequence (DNA): TGTGCCAGCAATGCACAGGGCAGCTACAATGAGCAGTTCTTC. Amino acids: CASNAQGSYNEQFF.

V usage is TRBV11-2 and J usage is TRBJ2-5, with TRBD2 identical over 12 bases. CDR1 and CDR2 from the germline V gene are SGHAT and FQNNGV. The CDR3 length is 15 residues. Trimming removed 8 bases from V and 2 bases from J; junction bases left unmatched: 6. In nucleotides, the CDR3 is TGTGCCAGCGGCAGGACTAGCGGGGCACAAGAGACCCAGTACTTC. Translating it yields CASGRTSGAQETQYF.

The chain has TRBV28 and TRBJ2-3; D possibly corresponds to TRBD1 (5 bases). Trimming pared 8 bases from V and 2 bases from J, leaving 11 bases between. The CDR3 spans 13 residues. CDR1 is MDHEN and CDR2 is SYDVKM in the germline V gene. The CDR3 sequence is CASGMGHTDTQYF. CDR3 nucleotides: TGTGCCAGCGGTATGGGGCACACAGATACGCAGTATTTT.

This clone has more than one count but fewer than ten. The rearrangement joins TRBV5-1 to TRBJ2-2, with D perhaps TRBD1 (5 bases). Trimming shortened V by 4 bases and J by 3 bases, and 16 bases separated the two germline ends. CDR1 and CDR2 from the germline V gene are SGHRS and YFSETQ. CDR3 length: 16 residues. CDR3 in amino acids: CASSLFPGSDTGELFF. The CDR3 DNA sequence: TGCGCCAGCAGCCTCTTCCCAGGGTCGGACACCGGGGAGCTGTTTTTT.

This clone was detected only a few times. The J gene is TRBJ2-1, the V gene TRBV5-6; maybe TRBD2 (5 bases). This CDR3 has 15 residues. Trimming pared 6 bases from V and 0 bases from J, leaving 13 bases between. Germline CDR1 is SGHDT and CDR2 is YYEEEE. The CDR3 region has the DNA TGTGCCAGCACCCGGAGGTCAAGCTCCTACAATGAGCAGTTCTTC. Translating gives CASTRRSSSYNEQFF.

This sequence joins TRBV30 and TRBJ2-5; 8 nucleotides match TRBD1. Germline CDR1 GTSNPN, CDR2 SVGIG (reference sequence). The trim removed 6 bases at V and 3 bases at J, leaving 9 bases unmatched. The length of the CDR3 is 14 residues. The CDR3 DNA reads as TGTGCCTGCCACTTCAGGGGGCTGAAAGAGACCCAGTACTTC. Residues: CACHFRGLKETQYF.

The chain carries TRBV6-5 and TRBJ1-1; perhaps TRBD1 as D (5 bases). V lost 6 bases, J lost 9 bases, and 14 bases lay in between. There are 12 residues in the CDR3. Germline V gene data show CDR1 as MNHEY and CDR2 as SVGAGI. In nucleotides, the CDR3 is TGTGCCAGCAGCTTACATAGGGGTAAAGCTTTCTTT. Translated: CASSLHRGKAFF.

This rearrangement joins TRBV30 to TRBJ1-2; TRBD1 matches 10 bases. This CDR3 is 14 amino acids long. J gave up 8 bases and V 2 bases, and 8 bases lay outside the gene matches. CDR1 and CDR2 (germline): GTSNPN, SVGIG (reference sequence). Here the CDR3 reads CAWSPTGGMGGYTF. Here the CDR3 DNA reads TGTGCCTGGAGTCCGACAGGGGGCATGGGCGGCTACACCTTC.

J is TRBJ2-1 and V is TRBV2; TRBD2 might be the D (6 bases). Between the trimmed V and J ends, which lost 6 bases and 2 bases, there was a span of 14 bases. The CDR3 spans 15 residues. CDR1 SNHLY and CDR2 FYNNEI come from the germline V gene. CDR3 nucleotides: TGTGCCAGCAGCCCGGCGGGACCCCCCTACAATGAGCAGTTCTTC. This encodes CASSPAGPPYNEQFF. The whole variable domain, remainder taken from reference TRBV2 and TRBJ2-1, is EPEVTQTPSHQVTQMGQEVILRCVPISNHLYFYWYRQILGQKVEFLVSFYNNEISEKSEIFDDQFSVERPDGSNFTLKIRSTKLEDSAMYFCASSPAGPPYNEQFFGPGTRLTVL.

V gene TRBV6-5 combines with J gene TRBJ1-5; D may be TRBD1 (6 bases). This CDR3 spans 15 amino acids. V lost 7 bases and J lost 0, with 13 bases in between. Germline values: CDR1 MNHEY, CDR2 SVGAGI. The CDR3 DNA is TGTGCCAGCACCCCGGCAGGGGATAGCAATCAGCCCCAGCATTTT. It translates to CASTPAGDSNQPQHF.

The chain's CDR3 is CASSSAGTANTGELFF. CDR3 DNA sequence: TGCGCCAGCAGCTCAGCCGGGACAGCCAACACCGGGGAGCTGTTTTTT. This chain connects TRBV5-1 to TRBJ2-2; TRBD1 matches 7 bases. The ends lost 3 bases at V and 2 bases at J; junction bases unmatched: 7. Germline-derived CDR1 and CDR2 are SGHRS and YFSETQ. The CDR3 has 16 amino acids.

The chain joins TRBV9 to TRBJ1-2; 9 bases map to TRBD1. V was pared by 3 bases and J by 3 bases, with 6 bases of the junction left unmatched. Germline values: CDR1 SGDLS, CDR2 YYNGEE. The length of the CDR3 is 15 residues. The DNA for the CDR3 is TGTGCCAGCAGCGGAGAGGACAGGGGCCACTATGGCTACACCTTC. Its translation: CASSGEDRGHYGYTF.

This clone appeared a few times. V usage is TRBV30 and J usage is TRBJ2-1, with D possibly matching TRBD2 (6 bases). Germline lookup yields CDR1 GTSNPN and CDR2 SVGIG (reference sequence). Trimming cost V 1 base and J 6 bases, with 13 bases left between them. CDR3 length: 14 residues. For the CDR3, the DNA is TGTGCCTGGAGTGGGGACTGGACCGCCAATGAGCAGTTCTTC. The encoded protein is CAWSGDWTANEQFF.

The chain is built from TRBV28 and TRBJ1-2, with no clear D. Germline V lookup: CDR1 MDHEN, CDR2 SYDVKM. Trimming left V 8 bases short and J 7 bases short, with 11 bases between. This CDR3 has 11 residues. The CDR3 DNA reads as TGTGCCAGCCTTCTCAGCGGTGGCTACACCTTC. This gives the protein CASLLSGGYTF.

The rearrangement joins TRBV29-1 to TRBJ2-3; 10 nucleotides match TRBD1. The germline gives CDR1 SQVTM, CDR2 ANQGSEA. Trimming took 6 bases from V and 1 from J; bases not matched to a gene: 10. The CDR3 consists of 16 residues. CDR3 coding DNA: TGCAGCGTCGACGCCGGGACAGGGGATGGCACAGATACGCAGTATTTT. This sequence encodes CSVDAGTGDGTDTQYF.

On this clone itself: A read error may account for a junction end that differs from germline. The rearrangement links TRBV7-9 to TRBJ2-7; D unresolved. Germline CDR1 reads SEHNR; CDR2 reads FQNEAQ (reference sequence). CDR3 length equals 13 residues. This CDR3 is CSSSLVASYEQYF. In DNA, the CDR3 is TGTTCCAGCAGCTTAGTCGCCAGCTACGAGCAGTACTTC.

The chain's CDR3 is CASGLNGQANTEAFF. In DNA form, the CDR3 reads TGTGCCAGCGGCCTTAACGGACAGGCCAACACTGAAGCTTTCTTT. The chain recombines TRBV28 with TRBJ1-1, with 7 bases identical to TRBD1. Germline CDR1 reads MDHEN; CDR2 reads SYDVKM. V lost 8 bases, J lost 2 bases, and 11 bases stayed unmatched. This CDR3 comprises 15 residues.